This section outlines one T cell receptor (beta chain) sequence together with its context. These data originate in a study of patients and donors after allogeneic stem cell transplantation. TCRdb itself ran the RT-PCR reads through MiXCR, one entry per CDR3 protein. The sample consists of 150,000 to 200,000 distinct CDR3 sequences, roughly two fifths of them appearing once. With 7 bases removed from V and 1 base from J, the gap between germline ends came to 13 bases. The CDR3 sequence is 14 residues long. The receptor was derived from a human donor who was either an allogeneic HSCT recipient or a stem cell or donor lymphocyte infusion donor (not recorded which). It is not recorded whose cells these are; they may come from a transplant donor. The genes are TRBV12-3 or TRBV12-4 and TRBJ1-1; D possibly corresponds to TRBD1 (6 bases). Sequencing was performed on blood, either unsorted or a sorted T cell fraction (not recorded which). The CDR3 is CASTRGATNTEAFF. In nucleotides, the CDR3 is TGTGCCAGCACCCGGGGGGCCACGAACACTGAAGCTTTCTTT.